The 26 T cell receptor beta chains given below trace back to one sample, sequenced in a study of molecular identifiers for immune sequencing clone quantification. One entry per CDR3 protein results from TCRdb running MiXCR on the PCR reads. In the table there are just over 95,000 distinct CDR3 sequences, more than 20% of which are singletons. Input material: naive CD8+ T cells from blood, with Jurkat cell RNA spiked in. Subset given: FACS-sorted CD8+CD4-CCR7+CD45RA+ naive T cells. Source of these receptors: a human donor in good health. Some libraries in this study had Jurkat cell RNA spiked in.

As for this clonotype: This could be a read error, since a much larger clone is one nucleotide away. The V and J genes are TRBV29-1 and TRBJ1-2; weak D call: TRBD1 (6 bases). Germline V CDR1 and CDR2: SQVTM, ANQGSEA. The length of the CDR3 is 15 residues. CDR3 nucleotides: TGCAGCGTTCGGCCAGGGGAAGGAGCTAACTGTGGCTACACCTTC. Translating gives CSVRPGEGANCGYTF.

The table lists this clonotype with many counts. V gene TRBV28 combines with J gene TRBJ2-7, with a tentative D call TRBD1 (6 bases). V lost 6 bases and J lost 0, with 9 bases in between. This CDR3 region has 13 residues. Germline loops: CDR1 MDHEN, CDR2 SYDVKM. The CDR3 loop is CASSRDNSYEQYF. The CDR3 DNA follows: TGTGCCAGCAGCCGGGACAACTCCTACGAGCAGTACTTC.

There are a few counts of this clonotype. Given a much more abundant clone one base away, this may be a read error. The chain employs TRBV20-1 and TRBJ1-1; 7 nucleotides align to TRBD1. Germline V gene lookup returns CDR1 DFQATT and CDR2 SNEGSKA (reference sequence). The CDR3 totals 14 residues. V lost 5 bases, J lost 5 bases, and 11 bases stayed unmatched. In DNA form, the CDR3 reads TGCAGTGCTCGGGGGGCAGGGGGGGGGACTGAAGCTTTCTTT. This sequence encodes CSARGAGGGTEAFF.

To note about this clonotype: Being one base from a much bigger clone, this may be a read error. CDR3 sequence reads: CTTKLAGGQYF. CDR3 nucleotide sequence: TGTACCACCAAACTAGCGGGAGGGCAGTATTTT. The chain employs TRBV27 and TRBJ2-3; 12 nucleotides align to TRBD2. This CDR3 comprises 11 residues. Germline assignment: CDR1 MNHEY and CDR2 SMNVEV (reference sequence).

The gene calls are TRBV2 and TRBJ2-2; 7 bases map to TRBD2. The CDR3 contains 15 residues. CDR1 and CDR2 (germline): SNHLY, FYNNEI. V dropped 5 bases and J dropped 7; count of bases not matched to a gene: 10. CDR3 nucleotide sequence: TGTGCCAGCAGTAGGACCGCGGGGGTTAGCGGGGAGCTGTTTTTT. Its protein product is CASSRTAGVSGELFF.

Points on this clonotype: One base away lies a much larger clone, so this may be a sequencing read error. J is TRBJ1-1 and V is TRBV5-5; 7 nucleotides line up with TRBD1. CDR3 length: 14 amino acids. CDR1 is SGHKS and CDR2 is YYEKEE in the germline V gene (reference sequence). Trimming at V came to 6 bases and at J to 0 bases, leaving 5 bases not matched to a gene. This chain's CDR3 is CASTPGQMNTEAFF. As DNA, the CDR3 is TGTGCCAGCACCCCGGGACAGATGAACACTGAAGCTTTCTTT.

This clonotype came up many times. This chain links TRBV4-3 with TRBJ1-5, with TRBD1 matching over 11 bases. The germline CDR1 and CDR2 sequences are LGHNA and YSLEER. The trim removed 4 bases at V and 0 bases at J, leaving 2 bases unmatched. The CDR3 spans 16 residues. In DNA form, the CDR3 reads TGCGCCAGCAGCCCGGACAGGGGGCCTAGCAATCAGCCCCAGCATTTT. It codes for CASSPDRGPSNQPQHF.

The chain uses TRBV19 and TRBJ2-3, with TRBD2 identical over 11 bases. V lost 5 bases and J lost 3; bases outside the gene matches: 7. CDR3 length: 16 amino acids. Germline V lookup: CDR1 LNHDA, CDR2 SQIVND (reference sequence). The CDR3, as DNA: TGTGCCAGTAGTTTGCCGGGACTAGCGGTAACAGATACGCAGTATTTT. This codes for CASSLPGLAVTDTQYF.

The chain has TRBV4-2 and TRBJ1-5, with D possibly matching TRBD1 (5 bases). The CDR3 covers 16 residues. CDR1 is LGHNA and CDR2 is YNFKEQ in the germline V gene. The V end lost 1 base, the J end lost 3 bases, and 13 bases lay between the germline ends. The CDR3 spells CASSQVQGADNQPQHF. In DNA, the CDR3 is TGTGCCAGCAGCCAAGTGCAGGGAGCGGACAATCAGCCCCAGCATTTT.

The V and J genes are TRBV30 and TRBJ1-5; unclear D gene. V lost 0 bases to trimming and J lost 3 bases, with 12 bases between them. The V gene's germline CDR1 is GTSNPN and CDR2 SVGIG (reference sequence). This CDR3 is built from 15 residues. CDR3 DNA sequence: TGTGCCTGGAGTGTGAATGGACCGCACAATCAGCCCCAGCATTTT. It yields the protein CAWSVNGPHNQPQHF.

The sample holds many counts of this clonotype. The genes are TRBV12-3 or TRBV12-4 and TRBJ2-5; D unresolved. The V gene lost 2 bases and the J gene lost 5 bases, with 12 bases spanning the gap. The CDR3 covers 14 residues. CDR3 sequence reads: CASSLLGPQETQYF. The DNA for the CDR3 is TGTGCCAGCAGTTTACTAGGCCCTCAGGAGACCCAGTACTTC.

This clonotype was seen repeatedly, ten times or more. This rearrangement joins TRBV19 to TRBJ2-5; D remains unclear. V was pared by 4 bases and J by 2 bases, with 5 bases between. CDR3 length equals 12 residues. Germline V gives CDR1 LNHDA, CDR2 SQIVND (reference sequence). The CDR3 nucleotides are TGTGCCAGTAGTAAGGAGCAAGAGACCCAGTACTTC. Amino acids: CASSKEQETQYF.

This clonotype was observed many times. The chain is built from TRBV5-4 and TRBJ2-3; 8 bases are shared with TRBD2. With 4 bases clipped from V and 3 bases from J, the junction kept 10 bases outside the gene matches. Looked up from germline, CDR1 is SGHNT and CDR2 is YYREEE (reference sequence). The CDR3 consists of 16 residues. Here the CDR3 DNA reads TGTGCCAGCAGCCCTAAAAGCGGGAGAAGGACAGATACGCAGTATTTT. Protein: CASSPKSGRRTDTQYF.

This clonotype has a count of ten or more. The gene calls are TRBV12-3 or TRBV12-4 and TRBJ1-1, with D perhaps matching TRBD1 (6 bases). Between the trimmed V and J ends, which lost 6 bases and 0 bases, there was a span of 11 bases. The CDR3 runs 14 residues. The CDR3 protein is CASRGDKLNTEAFF. The CDR3 nucleotides read TGTGCCAGCAGGGGGGACAAATTGAACACTGAAGCTTTCTTT.

This clonotype was detected a few times. A much larger clone is a single base away; this may be a read error. The chain recombines TRBV28 with TRBJ1-6; maybe TRBD1 (6 bases). This CDR3 is built from 12 residues. CDR1 and CDR2 (germline): MDHEN, SYDVKM. Trimming left V 4 bases short and J 8 bases short, with 6 bases between. The CDR3 DNA is TGTGCCAGCAGTTCAGGGGATTCACCCCTCCACTTT. Its protein product is CASSSGDSPLHF.

The rearrangement uses TRBV20-1 and TRBJ2-1; 12 positions match TRBD2. CDR3 length: 18 residues. After removal of 5 bases from V and 5 bases from J, the junction contained 16 bases not matched to a gene. Germline CDR1 DFQATT, CDR2 SNEGSKA (reference sequence). CDR3 DNA sequence: TGCAGTGCTGCCGCATACCCCAGACTAGCGGGGGACAACAATGAGCAGTTCTTC. Encoded protein: CSAAAYPRLAGDNNEQFF.

Of note for this clonotype: With a much larger clone just one base away, this may be a read error. The chain combines TRBV20-1 with TRBJ1-6; no reliable D call. This CDR3 region has 8 residues. The germline V gene has CDR1 DFQATT and CDR2 SNEGSKA (reference sequence). V lost 8 bases to trimming and J lost 11 bases, with 4 bases between them. The CDR3 DNA sequence: TGCAGTTGTACACCCCTCCACTTT. It specifies CSCTPLHF.

The V gene is TRBV27, the J gene TRBJ2-5, with a weak D call TRBD2 (6 bases). CDR1 is MNHEY and CDR2 is SMNVEV in the germline V gene (reference sequence). The CDR3 extends over 18 amino acids. The V and J ends lost 3 bases and 1 base respectively, with 21 bases between them. The CDR3 spells CASSFLARDRFGQETQYF. CDR3 DNA: TGTGCCAGCAGTTTCCTCGCGCGGGACCGCTTTGGCCAAGAGACCCAGTACTTC.

This clonotype came up many times. The chain is built from TRBV14 and TRBJ2-5; D tentatively reads TRBD1 or TRBD2 (5 bases each). Germline CDR1 is SGHDN and CDR2 is FVKESK. The CDR3 sequence is 13 residues long. V was clipped by 8 bases and J by 1 base, with 11 bases between them. Written as DNA, the CDR3 is TGTGCCAGCCGAGGGGCGGTCCAAGAGACCCAGTACTTC. Translating gives CASRGAVQETQYF. The full variable domain, with the rest looked up from reference TRBV14 and TRBJ2-5, is EAGVTQFPSHSVIEKGQTVTLRCDPISGHDNLYWYRRVMGKEIKFLLHFVKESKQDESGMPNNRFLAERTGGTYSTLKVQPAELEDSGVYFCASRGAVQETQYFGPGTRLLVL.

For this clonotype: This may be a read error, as it is one base from a much larger clone. This chain joins TRBV2 and TRBJ1-5; D ambiguous. Trimming pared 8 bases from V and 0 bases from J, leaving 14 bases between. This CDR3 spans 15 amino acids. Germline CDR1 is SNHLY and CDR2 is FYNNEI. The CDR3: CASGPEVISNQPQHF. CDR3 in DNA: TGTGCCAGCGGCCCGGAAGTGATTAGCAATCAGCCCCAGCATTTT.

This clonotype was observed a handful of times. The chain combines TRBV2 with TRBJ1-1; TRBD1 might be the D (5 bases). CDR3 length equals 15 residues. Looked up from germline, CDR1 is SNHLY and CDR2 is FYNNEI. CDR3 sequence reads: CASLPGTAFVTEAFF. In DNA, the CDR3 is TGTGCTTCATTACCGGGGACGGCTTTCGTCACTGAAGCTTTCTTT.

The sample holds one count of this clonotype. One junction end disagrees with the germline gene, perhaps due to a read error. The CDR3 bases are TGTGCCAGCAGTTTGAATACACCGGCCCCTTACAATGAGCAGATCTTC. This sequence encodes CASSLNTPAPYNEQIF. The J gene is TRBJ2-1, the V gene TRBV28; no clear D. CDR1 and CDR2 (germline): MDHEN, SYDVKM. The CDR3 has 16 residues. Combining the CDR3 with reference TRBV28 and TRBJ2-1 gives the whole variable domain DVKVTQSSRYLVKRTGEKVFLECVQDMDHENMFWYRQDPGLGLRLIYFSYDVKMKEKGDIPEGYSVSREKKERFSLILESASTNQTSMYLCASSLNTPAPYNEQIFGPGTRLTVL.

Regarding this clonotype: The junction does not match germline at one end; this may be a read error. This chain links TRBV23-1 with TRBJ2-7, with 7 bases that match TRBD1. TRBV23-1 counts as an open reading frame of uncertain function. CDR3 length: 16 residues. This CDR3 reads CASSQSATGSSYEQYF. CDR3 nucleotide sequence: TGCGCCAGCAGTCAATCGGCGACAGGGAGCTCCTACGAACAGTACTTC.

A remark on this clonotype: A clone one base away is much larger, so this may be a read error. The chain employs TRBV6-1 and TRBJ1-5; no firm D call. CDR1 MNHNS and CDR2 SASEGT come from the germline V gene. The CDR3 covers 17 residues. The CDR3 loop is CASSEKVVRISNQTQHF. CDR3 nucleotide sequence: TGTGCCAGCAGTGAAAAGGTTGTTAGGATTAGCAATCAGACCCAGCATTTT.

This clonotype was seen many times. The chain is built from TRBV29-1 and TRBJ2-5, with D possibly TRBD2 on 6 matching bases. V lost 4 bases and J 1 base, leaving 13 bases between the germline ends. This CDR3 is built from 14 residues. Germline V gene lookup returns CDR1 SQVTM and CDR2 ANQGSEA. The CDR3 coding sequence is TGCAGCGTTGTCGGGAGCGTTACCCAAGAGACCCAGTACTTC. Amino acid sequence: CSVVGSVTQETQYF.

This clonotype was seen ten or more times. The J gene is TRBJ1-6, the V gene TRBV13; 9 bases are a match to TRBD1. The junction had 5 bases not matched to a gene; V was cut back by 4 bases and J by 4 bases. The CDR3 has 16 amino acids. Germline lookup yields CDR1 PRHDT and CDR2 FYEKMQ (reference sequence). CDR3 in amino acids: CASSSEGQGYNSPLHF. CDR3 bases: TGTGCCAGCAGCTCCGAGGGACAGGGATATAATTCACCCCTCCACTTT.